This T cell receptor beta chain was captured by sequencing in a study of T cell repertoires in cytomegalovirus infection. Study-level background: Carrying CMV and the relevant HLA type showed in public TCR beta signatures.

The V gene lost 6 bases and the J gene lost 8 bases, with 25 bases spanning the gap. Germline CDR1 DFQATT, CDR2 SNEGSKA (reference sequence). CDR3 length equals 15 residues. Study-wide results and caveats: Summed frequency of shared TCR beta families picked out CMV carriers who also had the relevant HLA. Clonotypes of TCR beta that were HLA-C-restricted and CMV-specific dominated the ex vivo response.

TCRdb reprocessed the reads via MiXCR and lists one record per CDR3 protein. The sample holds around 210,000 distinct CDR3 sequences; 6% to 8% are singletons and the top ten take around 6.5%. This clonotype has only a few counts. As yet, its antigen is unknown. This chain links TRBV20-1 with TRBJ1-1; D gene unclear. Sequenced: PBMCs. The origin of this receptor is a human donor in good health (CMV status not recorded). Some clones in this sample may be carry-over from other donors' samples. The chain's CDR3 is CSAIRLDGGAREAFF. In DNA form, the CDR3 reads TGCAGTGCCATAAGACTGGACGGTGGTGCCAGGGAAGCTTTCTTT.